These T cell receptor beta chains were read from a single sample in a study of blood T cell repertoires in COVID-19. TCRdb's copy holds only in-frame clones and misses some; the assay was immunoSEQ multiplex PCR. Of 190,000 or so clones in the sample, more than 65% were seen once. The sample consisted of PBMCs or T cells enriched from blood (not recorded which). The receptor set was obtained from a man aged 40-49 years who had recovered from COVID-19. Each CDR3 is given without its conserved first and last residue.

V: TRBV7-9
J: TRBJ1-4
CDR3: ASSNRDILNEKLF

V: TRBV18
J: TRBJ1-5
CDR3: ASSPPGQGNQPQH

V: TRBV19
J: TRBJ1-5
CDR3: ASIEGHHEVAQH

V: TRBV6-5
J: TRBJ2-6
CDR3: ASRPPSSGANVLT

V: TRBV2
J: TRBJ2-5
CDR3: ASSAAPGQGLGTQY

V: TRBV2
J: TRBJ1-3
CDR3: ASRVQGGFGNTIY

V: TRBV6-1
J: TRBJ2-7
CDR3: ASSEQPGGPYEQY

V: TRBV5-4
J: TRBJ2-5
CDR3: ASSSHGGDETQY

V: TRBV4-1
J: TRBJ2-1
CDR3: ASSQSQGIYNEQF

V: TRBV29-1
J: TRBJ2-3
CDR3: SVQRGALTDTQY

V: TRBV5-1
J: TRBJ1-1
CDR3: ASSFSTPGRAF

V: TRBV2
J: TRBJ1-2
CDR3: ASRGTSSHGYT

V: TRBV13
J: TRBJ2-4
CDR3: ASSLLGLAEKNIQY

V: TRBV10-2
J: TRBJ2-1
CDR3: ASSEPAGGRNEQF

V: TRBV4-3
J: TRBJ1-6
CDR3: ASSQDGQGIYSPLH

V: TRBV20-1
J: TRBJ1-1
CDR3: SASSPGTGNTEAF

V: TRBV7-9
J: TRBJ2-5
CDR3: ASSYGVRETQY

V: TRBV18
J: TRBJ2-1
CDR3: ASSPLTSGGAQGAYNEQF

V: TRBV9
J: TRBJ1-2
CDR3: ASSEGGSGYGYT

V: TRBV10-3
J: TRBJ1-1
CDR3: AISYAGGEAEAF

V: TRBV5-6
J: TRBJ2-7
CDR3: ASSPPRWSGWEQY

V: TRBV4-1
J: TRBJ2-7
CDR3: ASSQHGTGGLGEQY

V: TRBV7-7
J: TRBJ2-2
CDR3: ASSATPSGGNPGELF

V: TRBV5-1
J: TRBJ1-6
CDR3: ASSLGTGKNSPLH

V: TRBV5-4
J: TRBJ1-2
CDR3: ASSLAGQSYGYT

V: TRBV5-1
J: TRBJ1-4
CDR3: ASSSPGSEEKLF

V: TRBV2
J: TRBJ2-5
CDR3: ASSEVTGGSETQY

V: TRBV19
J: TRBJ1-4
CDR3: ASSIGTGNEKLF

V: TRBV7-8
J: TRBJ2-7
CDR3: ASSLADGDYEQY

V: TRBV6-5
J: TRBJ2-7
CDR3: ASTEEEQY

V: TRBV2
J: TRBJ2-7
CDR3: ASSPDRTYEQY